This passage covers 25 T cell receptor beta chains from one sample sequenced in a study of Graves' ophthalmopathy and Graves' hyperthyroidism. Using RNA transcripts, the TCR beta CDR3 regions were amplified. The library came from an HTBI-primed first-round RT-PCR and a second-round multiplex PCR. TCRdb recomputed calls from the multiplex PCR reads with MiXCR, one row per CDR3 protein. Of a few hundred thousand distinct CDR3 sequences in the sample, under 45% are singletons; the top ten hold 3.5% to 5%. Sample: peripheral blood or thyroid tissue (not recorded which). These receptors were collected from an adult man with Graves' hyperthyroidism.

This clonotype was recorded many times. The chain has TRBV24-1 and TRBJ2-5; D remains ambiguous. The germline CDR1 and CDR2 sequences are KGHDR and SFDVKD. The CDR3 consists of 14 residues. V lost 4 bases and J 0 bases, leaving 8 bases between the germline ends. The CDR3 nucleotides read TGTGCCACCAGTGACCCCATGGACCAAGAGACCCAGTACTTC. It is translated as CATSDPMDQETQYF.

As to this clonotype: One base away lies a much larger clone, so this may be a sequencing read error. V and J are TRBV7-8 and TRBJ2-3; D uncertain. This CDR3 contains 15 residues. The germline CDR1 and CDR2 sequences are SGHVS and FQNEAQ. The CDR3 loop is CASSLVGGSTVTQYF. The CDR3 coding sequence is TGTGCCAGCAGCTTAGTCGGCGGTAGCACAGTTACGCAGTATTTT.

This chain joins TRBV10-3 and TRBJ2-5; TRBD2 agrees at 10 bases. V gave up 0 bases and J gave up 3 bases; unmatched junction bases: 4. Looked up from germline, CDR1 is ENHRY and CDR2 is SYGVKD. CDR3 size: 16 residues. The CDR3 nucleotides read TGTGCCATCAGTGAGTCTAGCGGGGGGCGCGAAGAGACCCAGTACTTC. It codes for CAISESSGGREETQYF.

Notes on this clonotype: An end of the junction does not agree with germline; a read error may underlie this. J is TRBJ2-5 and V is TRBV11-1, with D maybe TRBD1 (6 bases). The CDR3 covers 16 residues. The germline V gene encodes CDR1 SGHAT and CDR2 FQDESV (reference sequence). CDR3 sequence (DNA): TGTGCCACCAGCTTAGGGCCGGGACATGGGCAAGAGACCCAGTACTTC. Translation: CATSLGPGHGQETQYF.

This clonotype was observed once. The DNA of the CDR3 is TGTGCCAGCAGCTTATTCGTGGGTAGCTCCTACGAGCAGTACTTC. Translation gives CASSLFVGSSYEQYF. This sequence joins TRBV7-6 and TRBJ2-7; D unclear. The V end was cut by 2 bases, the J end by 0 bases, with 11 bases between. Germline lookup yields CDR1 SGHVS and CDR2 FNYEAQ. This CDR3 is 15 amino acids long.

This clonotype was recorded many times. The chain uses TRBV15 and TRBJ2-3; D is uncertain. The CDR3 loop spans 15 amino acids. Trimming pared 0 bases from V and 3 bases from J, leaving 10 bases between. Germline V lookup: CDR1 LNHNV, CDR2 YYDKDF (reference sequence). CDR3 DNA: TGTGCCACCAGCAGAGAGATTCCTGGGACAGATACGCAGTATTTT. Amino acid sequence: CATSREIPGTDTQYF.

This clonotype has just a few counts. The chain links TRBV12-3 or TRBV12-4 to TRBJ1-1, with 7 bases fitting TRBD1. V lost 5 bases, J lost 3 bases, and 6 bases stayed unmatched. The CDR3 has 14 amino acids. The CDR3 nucleotides are TGTGCCAGCAGTCACAGGGGTGAGGACACTGAAGCTTTCTTT. This sequence encodes CASSHRGEDTEAFF.

The rearrangement joins TRBV24-1 to TRBJ2-1; TRBD1 agrees at 9 bases. This CDR3 comprises 16 residues. V was pared by 2 bases and J by 4 bases, with 5 bases of the junction left unmatched. Germline lookup yields CDR1 KGHDR and CDR2 SFDVKD. CDR3: CATSDWGTGLYNEQFF. CDR3 DNA sequence: TGTGCCACCAGTGATTGGGGGACAGGGCTATACAATGAGCAGTTCTTC.

A note on this clonotype: Given a much more abundant clone one base away, this may be a read error. This chain links TRBV11-2 with TRBJ2-5, with 9 bases identical to TRBD1. The CDR3 is 15 residues long. Trimming took 5 bases from V and 2 from J; bases not matched to a gene: 6. The germline gives CDR1 SGHAT, CDR2 FQNNGV. Here the CDR3 reads CASSGQGLGQETQYF. DNA for the CDR3: TGTGCCAGCAGCGGACAGGGGCTCGGTCAAGAGACCCAGTACTTC.

There are many counts of this clonotype. The rearrangement joins TRBV12-3 or TRBV12-4 to TRBJ2-2, with 7 bases fitting TRBD1. Germline trimming cut 5 bases from V and 6 bases from J; bases unmatched to any gene: 12. The CDR3 is made up of 16 amino acids. The CDR3 region is CASSALRTGYAGELFF. As DNA, the CDR3 is TGTGCCAGCAGTGCTCTCCGGACAGGTTATGCCGGGGAGCTGTTTTTT.

This chain connects TRBV18 to TRBJ2-5, with D perhaps given as TRBD1 or TRBD2 (5 bases each). The ends were cut back, 1 base at V and 5 bases at J, with 11 bases in the middle. CDR1 and CDR2 from the germline V gene are KGHSH and LQKENI. The CDR3 is made up of 14 amino acids. This CDR3 reads CASSPLQEGETQYF. The CDR3 bases are TGTGCCAGCTCACCACTTCAAGAGGGGGAGACCCAGTACTTC.

This clonotype was counted a few times. The junction departs from germline at one end; a sequencing error may be responsible. The gene calls are TRBV7-9 and TRBJ2-7; D may be TRBD2 (6 bases). Germline CDR1 SEHNR, CDR2 FQNEAQ (reference sequence). CDR3 length: 15 residues. The CDR3 loop is CASRYPLEDYYEQYF. DNA for the CDR3: TGTGCTAGCAGATACCCCTTGGAGGACTACTACGAGCAGTACTTC.

Worth noting for this clonotype: A much larger clone is a single base away; this may be a read error. The chain has TRBV12-3 or TRBV12-4 and TRBJ1-1; D call uncertain. The CDR3 length is 15 residues. CDR3 DNA sequence: TGTGCCACCGCTGGGCGTCGTCGTCAGAACGCTGAAGCTTTCTTT. It yields the protein CATAGRRRQNAEAFF.

V gene TRBV7-6 combines with J gene TRBJ1-2, with 7 bases aligning to TRBD1. This CDR3 region has 15 residues. In germline, CDR1 is SGHVS, CDR2 FNYEAQ. V lost 1 base, J lost 3 bases, and 5 bases stayed unmatched. CDR3 bases: TGTGCCAGCAGCTTAGGAAAGGGGGCATACTATGGCTACACCTTC. Residues: CASSLGKGAYYGYTF.

V usage is TRBV6-2 or TRBV6-3 and J usage is TRBJ1-1; TRBD1 is a possible D gene (5 bases). This CDR3 contains 14 residues. Germline lookup yields CDR1 MNHEY and CDR2 SVGEGT. V was trimmed by 4 bases and J by 2 bases, leaving 11 bases between them. CDR3 DNA sequence: TGTGCCAGCAGTTGGACCAGGGTTAACACTGAAGCTTTCTTT. Its protein is CASSWTRVNTEAFF.

This clonotype has a count of ten or more. This chain uses TRBV27 with TRBJ1-2; TRBD1 might be the D (6 bases). Germline values: CDR1 MNHEY, CDR2 SMNVEV (reference sequence). Deletions cut 6 bases from V and 0 bases from J, with 14 bases between. The CDR3 runs to 15 residues. The CDR3 here is CASSRETGANYGYTF. Here the CDR3 DNA reads TGTGCCAGCAGCCGAGAGACAGGAGCTAACTATGGCTACACCTTC.

This clonotype was seen repeatedly, ten times or more. The V gene is TRBV16, the J gene TRBJ1-5; no reliable D call. This CDR3 is built from 13 residues. The ends were cut back, 0 bases at V and 9 bases at J, with 9 bases in the middle. The germline V gene has CDR1 KGHSY and CDR2 FQNENV. The chain's CDR3 is CASSQSLDRPQHF. CDR3 DNA sequence: TGTGCCAGCAGCCAATCCTTGGACCGGCCCCAGCATTTT.

In this sample, this clonotype turned up many times. As the CDR3 is not closed by the conserved phenylalanine or tryptophan, this likely results from a read error. The DNA is omitted, as the CDR3 cannot be located on it reliably, and the CDR3 follows TCRdb's listing. V and J are TRBV10-2 and TRBJ1-3; the table's D call TRBD1 went unverified against the DNA. The V gene's germline CDR1 is WSHSY and CDR2 SAAADI. The CDR3 spans 13 amino acids, including both terminal residues. The chain's CDR3 is CASSESAGATVLS.

The V and J genes are TRBV5-4 and TRBJ1-1; no definite D call. The germline gives CDR1 SGHNT, CDR2 YYREEE (reference sequence). V lost 3 bases, J lost 1 base, and 10 bases lay in between. The CDR3 covers 14 residues. For the CDR3, the DNA is TGTGCCAGCAGCTCCAGCGGGAGGAACACTGAAGCTTTCTTT. Translating gives CASSSSGRNTEAFF. Using reference TRBV5-4 and TRBJ1-1 for the parts outside the CDR3, the full variable domain is ETGVTQSPTHLIKTRGQQVTLRCSSQSGHNTVSWYQQALGQGPQFIFQYYREEENGRGNFPPRFSGLQFPNYSSELNVNALELDDSALYLCASSSSGRNTEAFFGQGTRLTVV.

This clonotype was counted between two and nine times. Since no conserved phenylalanine or tryptophan closes the CDR3, a read error is the likely cause. Because the CDR3's place on the DNA is in doubt, the DNA is left out and the CDR3 is given as listed by TCRdb. The gene calls are TRBV24-1 and TRBJ1-1; no DNA check was done on the table's D call, TRBD1. Germline V lookup: CDR1 KGHDR, CDR2 SFDVKD. The CDR3 length is 8 residues, termini included. CDR3 in amino acids: CATSLTGI.

As regards this clonotype: One junction end disagrees with the germline gene, perhaps due to a read error. The chain is built from TRBV12-5 and TRBJ2-5; the match to TRBD1 covers 9 bases. The CDR3 contains 15 residues. Germline CDR1 and CDR2: LGHNT and FRNRAP. CDR3 nucleotides: TGTGCTAGTGGCTTGGGGGACAGGGTACAGGAGACCCAGTACTTC. It translates to CASGLGDRVQETQYF.

The rearrangement uses TRBV5-6 and TRBJ1-2; 8 nucleotides match TRBD1. The V and J ends lost 5 bases and 8 bases, in that order; junction bases with no gene match: 11. CDR1 SGHDT and CDR2 YYEEEE come from the germline V gene. The CDR3 consists of 14 residues. CDR3 in DNA: TGTGCCAGCAGTGAAGGGACAGGACCTAACGGCTACACCTTC. This sequence encodes CASSEGTGPNGYTF.

There are many counts of this clonotype. The chain carries TRBV19 and TRBJ1-1; weak D call: TRBD1 (5 bases). Per the germline V gene, CDR1 is LNHDA and CDR2 is SQIVND (reference sequence). This CDR3 is built from 14 residues. V gave up 4 bases and J gave up 5 bases, with 14 bases separating them. The CDR3 is CASSRGTGRTEAFF. CDR3 in DNA: TGTGCCAGTAGTAGAGGTACGGGGCGGACTGAAGCTTTCTTT. The full variable domain, rest sourced from reference TRBV19 and TRBJ1-1, is DGGITQSPKYLFRKEGQNVTLSCEQNLNHDAMYWYRQDPGQGLRLIYYSQIVNDFQKGDIAEGYSVSREKKESFPLTVTSAQKNPTAFYLCASSRGTGRTEAFFGQGTRLTVV.

This clonotype appeared many times. The V call is TRBV2, the J call TRBJ1-1; D not certain. V dropped 6 bases and J dropped 1 base, with 12 bases sitting between them. Germline assignment: CDR1 SNHLY and CDR2 FYNNEI. The CDR3 covers 14 residues. CDR3 amino acids: CASSTDGWNTEAFF. The DNA of the CDR3 is TGTGCCAGCAGCACAGACGGCTGGAACACTGAAGCTTTCTTT.

This clonotype was found many times. The chain links TRBV10-2 to TRBJ2-2; D is undetermined. CDR3 size: 16 residues. The germline gives CDR1 WSHSY, CDR2 SAAADI. V lost 1 base, J lost 4 bases, and 13 bases lay in between. The CDR3 DNA reads as TGCGCCAGCAGTGAGTTACGGGTCGGTCTCACCGGGGAGCTGTTTTTT. Residues: CASSELRVGLTGELFF.